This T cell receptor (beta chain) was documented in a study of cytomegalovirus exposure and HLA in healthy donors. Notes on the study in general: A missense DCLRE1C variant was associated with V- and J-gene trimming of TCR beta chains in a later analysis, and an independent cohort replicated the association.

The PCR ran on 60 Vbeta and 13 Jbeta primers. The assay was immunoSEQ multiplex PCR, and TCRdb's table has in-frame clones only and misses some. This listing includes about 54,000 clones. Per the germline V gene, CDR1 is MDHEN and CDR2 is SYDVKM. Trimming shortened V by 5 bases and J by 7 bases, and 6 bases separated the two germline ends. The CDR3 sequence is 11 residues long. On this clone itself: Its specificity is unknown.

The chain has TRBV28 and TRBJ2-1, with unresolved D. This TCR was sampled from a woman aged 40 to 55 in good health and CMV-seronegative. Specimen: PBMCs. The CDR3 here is CASSPRNEQFF. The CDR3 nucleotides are TGTGCCAGCAGTCCCAGGAATGAGCAGTTCTTC.